The 31 T cell receptor beta chains listed next were all sequenced from one sample in a study of blood T cells in healthy people across ages. A sample-barcoded 5' primer and a J-beta primer mix were used in a second PCR of about 7 to 12 cycles. TCRdb re-called the 5' RACE reads with MiXCR, one entry per CDR3 protein. Here the sample spans hundreds of thousands of distinct CDR3 sequences, about 52% being singletons. What was sequenced was blood. Receptor source: a woman in her sixties or seventies in good health.

V usage is TRBV6-2 or TRBV6-3 and J usage is TRBJ2-7, with TRBD2 as a possible D gene (6 bases). The V end was cut by 2 bases, the J end by 5 bases, with 10 bases between. The CDR3 contains 13 residues. Germline values: CDR1 MNHEY, CDR2 SVGEGT. The CDR3 region is CASSYGSGDEQYF. In DNA, the CDR3 is TGTGCCAGCAGTTACGGGTCGGGAGACGAGCAGTACTTC.

The chain carries TRBV3-1 and TRBJ1-1, with D perhaps TRBD1 (6 bases). The CDR3 is 12 amino acids. Trimming took 7 bases from V and 3 from J, leaving 9 bases between them. Germline V lookup: CDR1 LGHDT, CDR2 YNNKEL (reference sequence). The CDR3: CASTKGDTEAFF. CDR3 coding DNA: TGTGCCAGCACTAAGGGGGACACTGAAGCTTTCTTT.

The rearrangement links TRBV9 to TRBJ2-1; TRBD1 might be the D (6 bases). Trimming stripped 4 bases from V and 6 bases from J, with 14 bases between. CDR3 size: 14 residues. The germline V gene encodes CDR1 SGDLS and CDR2 YYNGEE. CDR3 protein: CASSTSTGFNEQFF. CDR3 in DNA: TGTGCCAGCAGCACCAGTACAGGGTTCAATGAGCAGTTCTTC.

The rearrangement joins TRBV23-1 to TRBJ1-6, with D possibly being TRBD1 (5 bases). TRBV23-1 carries the ORF label, with uncertain function. The CDR3 loop spans 15 amino acids. V lost 2 bases and J lost 6, with 11 bases in between. CDR3 DNA: TGCGCCAGCAGTCAAACGGGGAGGGGTAATTCACCCCTCCACTTT. This translates into CASSQTGRGNSPLHF.

The chain is built from TRBV20-1 and TRBJ2-1, with D possibly being TRBD2 (6 bases). The V end was cut by 4 bases, the J end by 6 bases, with 13 bases between. Germline assignment: CDR1 DFQATT and CDR2 SNEGSKA (reference sequence). This CDR3 contains 13 residues. CDR3 amino acids: CSANPGSSNEQFF. The CDR3 DNA reads as TGCAGTGCTAACCCCGGGAGCAGCAATGAGCAGTTCTTC.

This clonotype came up a few times. This chain uses TRBV5-1 with TRBJ2-3; TRBD2 matches 7 bases. The ends lost 0 bases at V and 7 bases at J; junction bases unmatched: 8. The length of the CDR3 is 15 residues. Germline V lookup: CDR1 SGHRS, CDR2 YFSETQ. CDR3 in DNA: TGCGCCAGCAGCTTGGGTGGCGGGAGTTCCTATACGCAGTATTTT. Translated, it gives CASSLGGGSSYTQYF.

The chain carries TRBV28 and TRBJ2-7, with D possibly being TRBD2 (6 bases). Trimming stripped 1 base from V and 0 bases from J, with 16 bases between. Germline V gives CDR1 MDHEN, CDR2 SYDVKM. This CDR3 has 17 amino acids. The CDR3 nucleotides read TGTGCCAGCAGTTTATTACTGGGGGACTCGAACTCCTACGAGCAGTACTTC. It is translated as CASSLLLGDSNSYEQYF. Filled out from reference TRBV28 and TRBJ2-7, the complete variable domain reads DVKVTQSSRYLVKRTGEKVFLECVQDMDHENMFWYRQDPGLGLRLIYFSYDVKMKEKGDIPEGYSVSREKKERFSLILESASTNQTSMYLCASSLLLGDSNSYEQYFGPGTRLTVT.

This chain uses TRBV9 with TRBJ1-1; D gene unclear. Germline loops: CDR1 SGDLS, CDR2 YYNGEE. The CDR3 loop spans 14 amino acids. Trimming took 1 base from V and 5 from J, leaving 12 bases between them. CDR3 sequence (DNA): TGTGCCAGCAGCGTAACGGAAGATGAGACTGAAGCTTTCTTT. This codes for CASSVTEDETEAFF.

Of note for this clonotype: The germline gene is not matched at one end of the junction; a read error may be the cause. The V and J genes are TRBV6-5 and TRBJ2-5, with TRBD2 matching over 14 bases. Gene TRBJ2-7 matches the end of the DNA better, so the J call may be wrong. Per germline, CDR1 MNHEY and CDR2 SVGAGI. The CDR3 is 14 amino acids. CDR3 in DNA: TGTACCAGCAGACTAGCGGGAGGGCCGAACGAGCAGTACTTC. This codes for CTSRLAGGPNEQYF.

The table lists this clonotype with many counts. The V and J genes are TRBV20-1 and TRBJ1-1; 9 positions match TRBD1. The CDR3 has 13 amino acids. Germline V lookup: CDR1 DFQATT, CDR2 SNEGSKA (reference sequence). Unmatched junction bases numbered 4, after V lost 3 bases and J lost 5 bases. The CDR3 coding sequence is TGCAGTGCTAGTGCAGGGACAGGGACTGAAGCTTTCTTT. Its translation: CSASAGTGTEAFF.

This sequence joins TRBV28 and TRBJ2-7, with 8 bases that match TRBD2. After removal of 8 bases from V and 8 bases from J, the junction contained 23 bases not matched to a gene. Germline V lookup: CDR1 MDHEN, CDR2 SYDVKM. This CDR3 spans 17 amino acids. CDR3 DNA: TGTGCCAGCGGGGGTTCCGGGGGAGCGGGAGTCTTGGTACAGCAGTACTTC. Translation gives CASGGSGGAGVLVQQYF.

The chain couples TRBV28 to TRBJ2-4; the match to TRBD1 covers 9 bases. The J call may not be correct, given that the DNA end is closer to TRBJ2-7. From germline, CDR1 is MDHEN and CDR2 SYDVKM. This CDR3 contains 14 residues. CDR3 in amino acids: CATLLRDRVYEQYF. The CDR3 DNA reads as TGTGCCACCCTCCTCCGGGACAGGGTTTACGAGCAGTACTTC.

In its sample, this clonotype was seen once. The chain is built from TRBV21-1 and TRBJ2-1. TRBV21-1 constitutes a pseudogene. The CDR3 has 12 amino acids. CDR3 residues: CASSNGVHEQFF. The CDR3 bases are TGTGCCAGCAGCAACGGGGTCCATGAGCAGTTCTTC.

There are a few counts of this clonotype. CDR3 sequence reads: CASSQDGTSGDRRAKNIQYF. CDR3 bases: TGTGCCAGCAGCCAAGATGGGACTAGCGGGGACCGTAGAGCCAAAAACATTCAGTACTTC. This chain joins TRBV4-2 and TRBJ2-4; 13 nucleotides align to TRBD2. Germline CDR1 is LGHNA and CDR2 is YNFKEQ. The CDR3 is 20 residues long. V lost 0 bases, J lost 0 bases, and 8 bases stayed unmatched.

A few counts support this clonotype. The rearrangement joins TRBV3-1 to TRBJ1-2; tentative D call: TRBD1 (5 bases). Between the trimmed V and J ends, which lost 4 bases and 8 bases, there was a span of 20 bases. Germline CDR1 and CDR2: LGHDT and YNNKEL (reference sequence). CDR3 length: 15 residues. In DNA form, the CDR3 reads TGTGCCAGCAGCCCAAGTGGGGCCGGTAGCGGGGGCTACACCTTC. It encodes CASSPSGAGSGGYTF.

This clonotype has a handful of counts. The chain joins TRBV27 to TRBJ2-7, with D hard to call. The CDR3 covers 15 residues. Germline CDR1 reads MNHEY; CDR2 reads SMNVEV (reference sequence). V was trimmed by 0 bases and J by 6 bases, leaving 15 bases between them. DNA of the CDR3: TGTGCCAGCAGTTTATCCCCTATGCGACTGGGCGAGCAGTACTTC. The encoded protein is CASSLSPMRLGEQYF.

The chain uses TRBV7-3 and TRBJ2-1; 8 bases map to TRBD1. Germline V CDR1 and CDR2: SGHTA, FQGTGA. V gave up 2 bases and J gave up 4 bases; unmatched junction bases: 4. The CDR3 sequence is 15 residues long. CDR3 residues: CASSLDRGLYNEQFF. Here the CDR3 DNA reads TGTGCCAGCAGCTTAGACAGGGGATTGTACAATGAGCAGTTCTTC.

This clonotype was detected once. The CDR3 sequence: CAWSIGRTDSYEQYF. CDR3 coding DNA: TGTGCCTGGAGTATAGGAAGGACAGATTCCTACGAGCAGTACTTC. This chain uses TRBV30 with TRBJ2-7; maybe TRBD1 (6 bases). This CDR3 contains 15 residues. V was trimmed by 2 bases and J by 1 base, leaving 15 bases between them. The germline V gene has CDR1 GTSNPN and CDR2 SVGIG (reference sequence). The full variable domain, in which reference TRBV30 and TRBJ2-7 provide the parts outside the CDR3, is SQTIHQWPATLVQPVGSPLSLECTVEGTSNPNLYWYRQAAGRGLQLLFYSVGIGQISSEVPQNLSASRPQDRQFILSSKKLLLSDSGFYLCAWSIGRTDSYEQYFGPGTRLTVT.

The chain recombines TRBV15 with TRBJ2-7; D may match TRBD1 or TRBD2 (5 bases each). CDR3 length equals 12 residues. Trimming removed 6 bases from V and 2 bases from J, with 8 bases in between. Germline lookup yields CDR1 LNHNV and CDR2 YYDKDF (reference sequence). The CDR3 nucleotides are TGTGCCACCAGTCGGGGACCCTACGAGCAGTACTTC. It is translated as CATSRGPYEQYF.

The chain uses TRBV3-1 and TRBJ2-7; D unclear. The last part of the DNA fits TRBJ2-5 better; the J call may be wrong. Germline V gene sequence: CDR1 LGHDT, CDR2 YNNKEL (reference sequence). The CDR3 is made up of 14 amino acids. In nucleotides, the CDR3 is TGTGCCAGCAGCTACCAAGTTGCGCGGGAGACCCAGTACTTC. Its protein product is CASSYQVARETQYF.

The J gene is TRBJ2-1, the V gene TRBV12-3 or TRBV12-4; D is undetermined. TRBJ2-7 matches the DNA end more closely, so the J call is doubtful. The CDR3 is 15 residues long. The CDR3 spells CASSLVALAYNEQYF. DNA of the CDR3: TGTGCCAGCAGTTTAGTCGCCCTGGCTTACAATGAGCAGTACTTC.

The rearrangement links TRBV5-4 to TRBJ2-3; 9 positions match TRBD2. V was clipped by 4 bases and J by 9 bases; unmatched bases: 9. CDR1 is SGHNT and CDR2 is YYREEE in the germline V gene (reference sequence). This CDR3 has 14 residues. CDR3 DNA: TGTGCCAGCAGCCAGGCGAGGACTAGCGTCACGCAGTATTTT. It yields the protein CASSQARTSVTQYF. Filled out from reference TRBV5-4 and TRBJ2-3, the complete variable domain reads ETGVTQSPTHLIKTRGQQVTLRCSSQSGHNTVSWYQQALGQGPQFIFQYYREEENGRGNFPPRFSGLQFPNYSSELNVNALELDDSALYLCASSQARTSVTQYFGPGTRLTVL.

The chain uses TRBV19 and TRBJ1-2; 10 positions agree with TRBD1. V dropped 7 bases and J dropped 7; count of bases not matched to a gene: 9. The length of the CDR3 is 14 residues. The germline CDR1 and CDR2 sequences are LNHDA and SQIVND (reference sequence). For the CDR3, the DNA is TGTGCCAGTATGGTGACAGGGGGCGCAGTTGGCTACACCTTC. Amino acid sequence: CASMVTGGAVGYTF. The variable domain in full, with the rest retrieved from reference TRBV19 and TRBJ1-2, is DGGITQSPKYLFRKEGQNVTLSCEQNLNHDAMYWYRQDPGQGLRLIYYSQIVNDFQKGDIAEGYSVSREKKESFPLTVTSAQKNPTAFYLCASMVTGGAVGYTFGSGTRLTVV.

This clonotype was seen just once. This chain connects TRBV11-1 to TRBJ2-5; D may be TRBD1 (5 bases). Deletions cut 3 bases from V and 5 bases from J, with 16 bases between. The CDR3 has 15 residues. Germline CDR1 and CDR2: SGHAT and FQDESV (reference sequence). CDR3 loop: CASSFPQAVAETQYF. The CDR3, as DNA: TGTGCCAGCAGCTTCCCACAGGCGGTCGCGGAGACCCAGTACTTC.

The V call is TRBV12-5, the J call TRBJ2-1; 11 nucleotides align to TRBD2. The CDR3 is 15 residues long. CDR1 and CDR2 from the germline V gene are LGHNT and FRNRAP. After removal of 4 bases from V and 6 bases from J, the junction contained 5 bases not matched to a gene. CDR3 region: CASGSGLAGGNEQFF. As DNA, the CDR3 is TGTGCTAGTGGTTCCGGGCTAGCGGGAGGCAATGAGCAGTTCTTC.

The V gene is TRBV11-2, the J gene TRBJ1-2; TRBD1 might be the D (5 bases). CDR1 and CDR2 from the germline V gene are SGHAT and FQNNGV. The germline V and J ends were trimmed by 5 bases and 8 bases, with 15 bases remaining between them. This CDR3 has 13 amino acids. CDR3 protein: CASSVTLGGGYTF. The CDR3 DNA is TGTGCCAGCAGCGTAACCCTTGGGGGAGGCTACACCTTC.

The chain couples TRBV27 to TRBJ2-3; 9 nucleotides match TRBD2. Per the germline V gene, CDR1 is MNHEY and CDR2 is SMNVEV (reference sequence). CDR3 length equals 17 residues. J gave up 2 bases and V 4 bases, and 10 bases lay outside the gene matches. The CDR3: CASSSPGLAGDTDTQYF. Written as DNA, the CDR3 is TGTGCCAGCAGTTCACCGGGACTAGCCGGGGACACAGATACGCAGTATTTT.

This clonotype showed up just a few times. The chain carries TRBV5-1 and TRBJ2-7, with 16 bases matching TRBD2. The CDR3 length is 19 residues. Trimming removed 2 bases from V and 0 bases from J; junction bases left unmatched: 8. Germline assignment: CDR1 SGHRS and CDR2 YFSETQ. The CDR3 coding sequence is TGCGCCAGCAGCTTTGGGACTAGCGGGAGGGCCTCGAGCTCCTACGAGCAGTACTTC. It yields the protein CASSFGTSGRASSSYEQYF.

This clonotype has only a few counts. J is TRBJ1-4 and V is TRBV3-1; 11 bases agree with TRBD1. CDR3 length equals 19 residues. Germline V gene sequence: CDR1 LGHDT, CDR2 YNNKEL (reference sequence). V was clipped by 1 base and J by 6 bases; unmatched bases: 13. This chain's CDR3 is CASSQVHPYGQGADEKLFF. The CDR3, as DNA: TGTGCCAGCAGCCAAGTGCACCCTTACGGACAGGGGGCGGATGAAAAACTGTTTTTT.

Of note for this clonotype: A much larger clone lies a single base off, so this may be a read error. The chain has TRBV29-1 and TRBJ2-5; D assignment may be TRBD1 or TRBD2 (5 bases each). Germline V gene lookup returns CDR1 SQVTM and CDR2 ANQGSEA. CDR3 length equals 13 residues. The V end was cut by 3 bases, the J end by 0 bases, with 8 bases between. In nucleotides, the CDR3 is TGCAGCGTTGAGGTGGGGGACCAAGAGACCCAGTACTTC. Translating it yields CSVEVGDQETQYF.

V usage is TRBV15 and J usage is TRBJ2-1; TRBD2 matches 10 bases. The CDR3 covers 19 residues. CDR1 and CDR2 from the germline V gene are LNHNV and YYDKDF (reference sequence). Trimming took 0 bases from V and 0 from J; bases not matched to a gene: 8. The CDR3 coding sequence is TGTGCCACCAGCAGAGATTATGGGACTAGCGCCAGCTCCTACAATGAGCAGTTCTTC. It yields the protein CATSRDYGTSASSYNEQFF. The variable domain in full, completed from reference TRBV15 and TRBJ2-1, reads DAMVIQNPRYQVTQFGKPVTLSCSQTLNHNVMYWYQQKSSQAPKLLFHYYDKDFNNEADTPDNFQSRRPNTSFCFLDIRSPGLGDTAMYLCATSRDYGTSASSYNEQFFGPGTRLTVL.